The sequence of this T cell receptor (beta chain) was determined in a study of T cells of healthy individuals. TCRdb redid the calling of the 5' RACE reads with MiXCR, one entry per CDR3 protein. The top ten hold 6.2% of the sample, which has about 100,000 distinct CDR3 sequences, approximately 18% seen once. The table lists this clonotype with a few counts. Trimming took 5 bases from V and 2 from J, leaving 15 bases between them. The CDR3 consists of 14 residues. The germline V gene has CDR1 DFQATT and CDR2 SNEGSKA (reference sequence). The receptor was isolated from a human donor in good health. The chain is built from TRBV20-1 and TRBJ2-5; D tentatively reads TRBD1 or TRBD2 (5 bases each). DNA for the CDR3: TGCAGTGCTCACCGGGACGGGGAACAAGAGACCCAGTACTTC. It encodes CSAHRDGEQETQYF.